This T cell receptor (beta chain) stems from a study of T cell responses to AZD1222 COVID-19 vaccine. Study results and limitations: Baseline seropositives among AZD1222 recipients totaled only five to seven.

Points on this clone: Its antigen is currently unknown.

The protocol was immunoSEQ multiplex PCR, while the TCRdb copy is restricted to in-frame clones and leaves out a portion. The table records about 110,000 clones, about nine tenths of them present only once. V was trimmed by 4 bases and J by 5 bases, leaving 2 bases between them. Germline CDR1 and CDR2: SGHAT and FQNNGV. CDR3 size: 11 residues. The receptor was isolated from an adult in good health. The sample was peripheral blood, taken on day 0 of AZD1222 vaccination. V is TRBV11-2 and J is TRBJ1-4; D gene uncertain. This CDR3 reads CASSWNEKLFF. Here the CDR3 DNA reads TGTGCCAGCAGCTGGAATGAAAAACTGTTTTTT.